This TCR beta chain comes out of a study of T cell changes during pregnancy in multiple sclerosis. Trimming took off 5 bases at V and 1 base at J, with 11 bases between the two ends. Per the germline V gene, CDR1 is SGHDN and CDR2 is FVKESK. The CDR3 is 14 residues long. Profiling relied on immunoSEQ multiplex PCR, and the TCRdb table lists in-frame clones only, not all of them. The table has under 60,000 clones, around 91% seen once; the top ten hold around 0.38%. This clone was detected only once. The source material was CD4+ T cells from peripheral blood mononuclear cells, sampled in the second trimester of pregnancy. This chain uses TRBV14 with TRBJ1-1, with D perhaps matching TRBD1 (5 bases). This receptor was taken from a female donor in good health, enrolled as a control in a pregnancy study. The CDR3 DNA follows: TGTGCCAGCAGCGGCCCTCAGGGGAACACTGAAGCTTTCTTT. Its translation is CASSGPQGNTEAFF.